The 28 T cell receptor beta chains listed next were all sequenced from one sample in a study of T cell responses to AZD1222 COVID-19 vaccine. Repertoires were generated with immunoSEQ multiplex PCR, while TCRdb's copy carries only in-frame clones and drops some. Among about 170,000 clones listed, around 90% were seen once. The material sequenced was peripheral blood, taken on day 0 of AZD1222 vaccination. The receptors here all came from an adult in good health.

This clone was picked up one time. The rearrangement links TRBV7-2 to TRBJ2-1; no clear D. Germline-derived CDR1 and CDR2 are SGHTA and FQGNSA. Trimming left V 5 bases short and J 0 bases short, with 11 bases between. The CDR3 is 15 residues long. The CDR3 coding sequence is TGTGCCAGCAGCCCTGACCCGTACTCCTACAATGAGCAGTTCTTC. Amino acids: CASSPDPYSYNEQFF.

The CDR3 reads CSVEVTQGQPQHF. CDR3 DNA sequence: TGCAGCGTTGAAGTCACCCAGGGTCAGCCCCAGCATTTT. The J gene is TRBJ1-5, the V gene TRBV29-1; possible D gene TRBD1, 5 bases. The V end lost 1 base, the J end lost 6 bases, and 10 bases lay between the germline ends. Germline V gene sequence: CDR1 SQVTM, CDR2 ANQGSEA. The CDR3 has 13 amino acids.

The CDR3: CATSDLGTTDTQYF. The CDR3 region has the DNA TGTGCCACCAGTGATTTGGGGACCACAGATACGCAGTATTTT. The chain links TRBV24-1 to TRBJ2-3; either TRBD1 or TRBD2 may supply D (5 bases each). The CDR3 spans 14 residues. V lost 0 bases and J 2 bases, leaving 5 bases between the germline ends. Germline V gene lookup returns CDR1 KGHDR and CDR2 SFDVKD.

The V and J genes are TRBV11-2 and TRBJ1-2; D may be TRBD1 (6 bases). There are 16 residues in the CDR3. Between the trimmed V and J ends, which lost 3 bases and 0 bases, there was a span of 14 bases. Germline CDR1 is SGHAT and CDR2 is FQNNGV. The CDR3 spells CASSLRRGTPNYGYTF. The CDR3 DNA reads as TGTGCCAGCAGCTTGCGACGAGGGACACCTAACTATGGCTACACCTTC.

Only one count was recorded for this clone. The CDR3 loop reads CASSLAVTYEQYF. The CDR3, as DNA: TGTGCCAGCAGCCTGGCGGTTACCTACGAGCAGTACTTC. This chain joins TRBV14 and TRBJ2-7, with D unresolved. Germline V gene lookup returns CDR1 SGHDN and CDR2 FVKESK. The V end was cut by 4 bases, the J end by 2 bases, with 9 bases between. CDR3 size: 13 residues.

The chain links TRBV2 to TRBJ2-2, with TRBD2 as a possible D gene (6 bases). Germline V gene data show CDR1 as SNHLY and CDR2 as FYNNEI. This CDR3 contains 16 residues. V was trimmed by 6 bases and J by 0 bases, leaving 14 bases between them. The CDR3 sequence is CASREGYLPNTGELFF. The CDR3 DNA follows: TGTGCCAGCAGGGAGGGCTACCTTCCGAACACCGGGGAGCTGTTTTTT.

The V gene is TRBV10-3, the J gene TRBJ2-1; D gene unclear. The CDR3 sequence is 14 residues long. Deletions cut 2 bases from V and 6 bases from J, with 11 bases between. The germline gives CDR1 ENHRY, CDR2 SYGVKD. The CDR3 region has the DNA TGTGCCATCAGTGAGCAGACTCGCTTCAATGAGCAGTTCTTC. It yields the protein CAISEQTRFNEQFF.

J is TRBJ1-6 and V is TRBV6-5; no reliable D call. Trimming cost V 4 bases and J 0 bases, with 4 bases left between them. Germline lookup yields CDR1 MNHEY and CDR2 SVGAGI. The CDR3 length is 14 residues. DNA of the CDR3: TGTGCCAGCAGTTCGAGCTCCTATAATTCACCCCTCCACTTT. Protein product: CASSSSSYNSPLHF.

The chain is built from TRBV27 and TRBJ2-1, with a tentative D call TRBD1 (5 bases). Trimming removed 6 bases at V and 4 bases at J, with 13 bases between. CDR1 and CDR2 (germline): MNHEY, SMNVEV (reference sequence). This CDR3 is built from 14 residues. The CDR3 protein is CASSKGRGYNEQFF. DNA for the CDR3: TGTGCCAGCAGCAAGGGAAGGGGATACAATGAGCAGTTCTTC.

The J gene is TRBJ2-2, the V gene TRBV18, with 8 nucleotides matching TRBD1. V dropped 3 bases and J dropped 4; count of bases not matched to a gene: 4. The CDR3 consists of 15 residues. Germline V CDR1 and CDR2: KGHSH, LQKENI. In nucleotides, the CDR3 is TGTGCCAGCTCACCCGGGACAGGACGCACCGGGGAGCTGTTTTTT. It codes for CASSPGTGRTGELFF.

The V and J genes are TRBV7-9 and TRBJ1-1, with D unresolved. Germline V CDR1 and CDR2: SEHNR, FQNEAQ (reference sequence). The CDR3 sequence is 13 residues long. Trimming took 0 bases from V and 4 from J, leaving 6 bases between them. CDR3 bases: TGTGCCAGCAGCTTAGCGCTAGCCACTGAAGCTTTCTTT. This encodes CASSLALATEAFF.

The gene calls are TRBV6-2 or TRBV6-3 and TRBJ2-7; 11 positions agree with TRBD1. V dropped 2 bases and J dropped 6; count of bases not matched to a gene: 3. The CDR3 is 14 residues long. Germline CDR1 reads MNHEY; CDR2 reads SVGEGT. CDR3 sequence: CASSYGTGGSEQYF. DNA for the CDR3: TGTGCCAGCAGTTACGGGACAGGGGGATCCGAGCAGTACTTC.

V gene TRBV7-9 combines with J gene TRBJ2-7, with D perhaps TRBD2 (5 bases). The CDR3 covers 14 residues. V lost 5 bases to trimming and J lost 3 bases, with 14 bases between them. The germline V gene encodes CDR1 SEHNR and CDR2 FQNEAQ (reference sequence). The CDR3 protein is CASSPNGLSYEQYF. CDR3 nucleotides: TGTGCCAGCAGCCCGAACGGACTGAGCTACGAGCAGTACTTC.

This sequence joins TRBV6-1 and TRBJ2-7, with D maybe TRBD1 (6 bases). Trimming took 0 bases from V and 3 from J, leaving 12 bases between them. Germline CDR1 MNHNS, CDR2 SASEGT. The CDR3 is 15 amino acids. CDR3 sequence: CASSEASPQGYEQYF. The DNA of the CDR3 is TGTGCCAGCAGTGAAGCCTCCCCACAGGGCTACGAGCAGTACTTC.

The chain couples TRBV2 to TRBJ2-7; a weak D match, TRBD2 (6 bases). The germline gives CDR1 SNHLY, CDR2 FYNNEI. V lost 6 bases and J 12 bases, leaving 18 bases between the germline ends. This CDR3 spans 12 amino acids. CDR3 in DNA: TGTGCCAGCAGAGCCGGGACTCCAGTTGGGTACTTC. Translation gives CASRAGTPVGYF.

The chain joins TRBV7-9 to TRBJ1-6; D call uncertain. V gave up 6 bases and J gave up 7 bases, with 13 bases separating them. Germline CDR1 SEHNR, CDR2 FQNEAQ (reference sequence). This CDR3 has 14 amino acids. The CDR3 DNA reads as TGTGCCAGCAGTCTGACGGGATCAAATTCACCCCTCCACTTT. Amino acid sequence: CASSLTGSNSPLHF.

The chain uses TRBV12-3 or TRBV12-4 and TRBJ2-1; D is ambiguous. This CDR3 has 13 amino acids. Trimming left V 1 base short and J 3 bases short, with 4 bases between. CDR3 in amino acids: CASSLGSYNEQFF. The CDR3 bases are TGTGCCAGCAGTTTAGGCAGCTACAATGAGCAGTTCTTC.

The chain recombines TRBV7-9 with TRBJ1-2; 7 bases map to TRBD1. Germline CDR1 and CDR2: SEHNR and FQNEAQ (reference sequence). After removal of 4 bases from V and 2 bases from J, the junction contained 19 bases not matched to a gene. This CDR3 comprises 19 residues. The CDR3 coding sequence is TGTGCCAGCAGCTCACCTTTTGCCGGGACAGATACTTCGAACTATGGCTACACCTTC. Protein: CASSSPFAGTDTSNYGYTF.

The gene calls are TRBV10-3 and TRBJ2-1; D is uncertain. CDR1 and CDR2 from the germline V gene are ENHRY and SYGVKD. The CDR3 contains 13 residues. V dropped 0 bases and J dropped 5 bases, with 5 bases sitting between them. The CDR3 is CAISESTDNEQFF. CDR3 nucleotide sequence: TGTGCCATCAGTGAGTCGACCGACAATGAGCAGTTCTTC.

CDR3 amino acids: CASSPRLTTSSGANVLTF. The CDR3 DNA reads as TGTGCCAGCTCACCAAGGCTGACAACGAGCTCTGGGGCCAACGTCCTGACTTTC. V is TRBV18 and J is TRBJ2-6; D is ambiguous. CDR1 is KGHSH and CDR2 is LQKENI in the germline V gene. CDR3 length: 18 residues. V lost 2 bases and J lost 0, with 14 bases in between.

The V gene is TRBV2, the J gene TRBJ1-2; TRBD1 agrees at 7 bases. Germline values: CDR1 SNHLY, CDR2 FYNNEI. The trim removed 7 bases at V and 2 bases at J, leaving 7 bases unmatched. The CDR3 extends over 14 amino acids. In DNA form, the CDR3 reads TGTGCCAGCAAGCCACAGGGGATCAACTATGGCTACACCTTC. Protein product: CASKPQGINYGYTF.

The chain is built from TRBV4-1 and TRBJ1-6; D is ambiguous. Germline V gives CDR1 MGHRA, CDR2 YSYEKL. With 0 bases removed from V and 5 bases from J, the gap between germline ends came to 8 bases. The CDR3 is 15 amino acids. CDR3 sequence: CASSQEGGHNSPLHF. As DNA, the CDR3 is TGCGCCAGCAGCCAAGAAGGAGGGCATAATTCACCCCTCCACTTT.

This rearrangement joins TRBV10-3 to TRBJ2-5; D is possibly TRBD2 (6 bases). The germline V gene has CDR1 ENHRY and CDR2 SYGVKD. CDR3 length: 13 residues. V shed 2 bases and J shed 6 bases, with 10 bases lying between them. The DNA for the CDR3 is TGTGCCATCAGTGAGCAAGGGAGGCAGACCCAGTACTTC. Amino acids: CAISEQGRQTQYF.

The chain has TRBV25-1 and TRBJ1-3; D remains unclear. Trimming stripped 5 bases from V and 0 bases from J, with 8 bases between. The length of the CDR3 is 14 residues. Per the germline V gene, CDR1 is MGHDK and CDR2 is SYGVNS. The CDR3, as DNA: TGTGCCAGCAGTAGACCGAGCTCTGGAAACACCATATATTTT. It specifies CASSRPSSGNTIYF.

The chain joins TRBV18 to TRBJ1-2, with TRBD1 as a possible D gene (6 bases). Germline lookup yields CDR1 KGHSH and CDR2 LQKENI. The CDR3 contains 15 residues. Trimming took 1 base from V and 4 from J, leaving 13 bases between them. CDR3 in amino acids: CASSPQEGGGYGYTF. DNA for the CDR3: TGTGCCAGCTCACCACAAGAGGGGGGTGGCTATGGCTACACCTTC.

The rearrangement joins TRBV28 to TRBJ2-1; 9 nucleotides line up with TRBD1. The CDR3 totals 14 residues. With 5 bases clipped from V and 4 bases from J, the junction kept 3 bases outside the gene matches. Germline V lookup: CDR1 MDHEN, CDR2 SYDVKM. As DNA, the CDR3 is TGTGCCAGCAGTCGGGACAGGGTATACAATGAGCAGTTCTTC. This gives the protein CASSRDRVYNEQFF.

The chain is built from TRBV7-3 and TRBJ2-6; D uncertain. Per germline, CDR1 SGHTA and CDR2 FQGTGA. V was trimmed by 5 bases and J by 0 bases, leaving 14 bases between them. The CDR3 length is 17 residues. The CDR3 region is CASSASKLNSGANVLTF. CDR3 nucleotides: TGTGCCAGCAGCGCCTCCAAGTTAAACTCTGGGGCCAACGTCCTGACTTTC.

CDR3 amino acids: CASRGFGTGLEPQHF. The CDR3 nucleotides are TGTGCCAGCAGGGGCTTCGGGACAGGGTTGGAGCCCCAGCATTTT. The V call is TRBV6-5, the J call TRBJ1-5, with 9 bases fitting TRBD1. The CDR3 has 15 residues. CDR1 and CDR2 (germline): MNHEY, SVGAGI. Trimming cost V 6 bases and J 8 bases; bases outside gene matches: 11.